These 9 T cell receptor beta chains share one sample of origin, sequenced in a study of cytomegalovirus exposure and HLA in healthy donors. TCRdb's table, derived via immunoSEQ multiplex PCR, lists solely in-frame clones and lacks some. This table has about 330,000 clones, just over 85% appearing once. Sequenced: PBMCs. The receptors come from a woman between 18 and 30 years old in good health and CMV-seronegative.

This clone occurred a few times. V and J are TRBV27 and TRBJ2-3; the D is unclear. CDR3 size: 13 residues. From germline, CDR1 is MNHEY and CDR2 SMNVEV (reference sequence). The V and J ends lost 7 bases and 0 bases respectively, with 8 bases between them. CDR3 region: CASTSRSTDTQYF. The CDR3 region has the DNA TGTGCCAGCACGTCTCGTAGCACAGATACGCAGTATTTT.

V gene TRBV2 combines with J gene TRBJ2-7, with 13 bases lining up with TRBD2. Germline CDR1 and CDR2: SNHLY and FYNNEI. Germline trimming cut 1 base from V and 6 bases from J; bases unmatched to any gene: 3. The CDR3 totals 15 residues. CDR3 loop: CASSEVGLAGAEQYF. The CDR3, as DNA: TGTGCCAGCAGTGAAGTTGGACTAGCGGGGGCCGAGCAGTACTTC.

The CDR3 sequence is CASSFATDSYEQYF. The CDR3 region has the DNA TGTGCCAGCAGTTTCGCTACCGACTCCTACGAGCAGTACTTC. This chain connects TRBV28 to TRBJ2-7; unclear D gene. Germline assignment: CDR1 MDHEN and CDR2 SYDVKM. The CDR3 is 14 residues long. V lost 3 bases, J lost 0 bases, and 9 bases lay in between.

This chain connects TRBV5-1 to TRBJ2-7, with D maybe TRBD2 (6 bases). V gave up 0 bases and J gave up 0 bases, with 10 bases separating them. Germline CDR1 and CDR2: SGHRS and YFSETQ. There are 15 residues in the CDR3. DNA of the CDR3: TGCGCCAGCAGCTTGGATCGGGGGAGCTCCTACGAGCAGTACTTC. It encodes CASSLDRGSSYEQYF. Supplemented by reference TRBV5-1 and TRBJ2-7, the full variable domain reads KAGVTQTPRYLIKTRGQQVTLSCSPISGHRSVSWYQQTPGQGLQFLFEYFSETQRNKGNFPGRFSGRQFSNSRSEMNVSTLELGDSALYLCASSLDRGSSYEQYFGPGTRLTVT.

This clone was recorded once. The CDR3 coding sequence is TGTGCCAGCAGCTTTGTGGGGCTGGGGGGGTACGAGCAGTACTTC. As protein: CASSFVGLGGYEQYF. The chain couples TRBV7-9 to TRBJ2-7, with 7 bases fitting TRBD2. Trimming took 3 bases from V and 4 from J; bases not matched to a gene: 9. There are 15 residues in the CDR3. Germline V gene lookup returns CDR1 SEHNR and CDR2 FQNEAQ (reference sequence).

The rearrangement joins TRBV5-4 to TRBJ2-1, with 12 bases lining up with TRBD2. V gave up 0 bases and J gave up 6 bases; unmatched junction bases: 4. The CDR3 extends over 16 amino acids. Germline loops: CDR1 SGHNT, CDR2 YYREEE (reference sequence). Here the CDR3 reads CASSLALAGGINEQFF. The CDR3, as DNA: TGTGCCAGCAGCTTGGCCCTAGCGGGAGGGATCAATGAGCAGTTCTTC.

The J gene is TRBJ1-2, the V gene TRBV11-2; D is undetermined. Trimming pared 5 bases from V and 3 bases from J, leaving 10 bases between. The length of the CDR3 is 13 residues. Germline-derived CDR1 and CDR2 are SGHAT and FQNNGV. The CDR3, as DNA: TGTGCCAGCAGCCCACAGTGGGACTATGGCTACACCTTC. Residues: CASSPQWDYGYTF.

V is TRBV7-2 and J is TRBJ1-5; 8 positions match TRBD1. The junction had 8 bases not matched to a gene; V was cut back by 1 base and J by 6 bases. Germline-derived CDR1 and CDR2 are SGHTA and FQGNSA. The CDR3 has 16 residues. CDR3 amino acids: CASSLEHRGGRQPQHF. The CDR3, as DNA: TGTGCCAGCAGCTTAGAACACAGGGGGGGTCGTCAGCCCCAGCATTTT.

This sequence joins TRBV7-6 and TRBJ2-2, with D possibly TRBD2 on 6 matching bases. The germline CDR1 and CDR2 sequences are SGHVS and FNYEAQ. The CDR3 covers 15 residues. V was pared by 3 bases and J by 5 bases, with 13 bases between. CDR3 loop: CASSFSGDWTGELFF. DNA of the CDR3: TGTGCCAGCAGCTTTTCGGGAGATTGGACCGGGGAGCTGTTTTTT.